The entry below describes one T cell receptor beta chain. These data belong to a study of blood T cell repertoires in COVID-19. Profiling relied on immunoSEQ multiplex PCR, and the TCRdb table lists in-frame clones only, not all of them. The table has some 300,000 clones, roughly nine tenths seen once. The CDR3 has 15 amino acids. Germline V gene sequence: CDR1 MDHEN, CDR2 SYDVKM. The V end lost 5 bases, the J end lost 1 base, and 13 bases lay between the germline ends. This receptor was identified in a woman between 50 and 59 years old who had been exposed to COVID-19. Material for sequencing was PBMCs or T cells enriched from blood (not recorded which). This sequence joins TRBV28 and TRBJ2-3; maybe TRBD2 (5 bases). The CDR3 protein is CASSPASGGTDTQYF. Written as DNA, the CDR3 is TGTGCCAGCAGTCCCGCATCCGGGGGCACAGATACGCAGTATTTT.